Each of the 18 T cell receptor beta chains below was sequenced from the same sample in a study of OX40 agonist ivuxolimab in advanced cancers. Data came from immunoSEQ multiplex PCR; TCRdb stores just in-frame clones and leaves some out. The sample has about 48,000 clones; more than 75% are singletons. Sequences were derived from CD4+ or CD8+ T cells sorted from blood, sampled in a trial of the OX40 agonist ivuxolimab. These receptors originate from an adult with an advanced solid tumor such as melanoma, head and neck, liver or kidney cancer.

The chain employs TRBV6-4 and TRBJ2-3; 7 nucleotides agree with TRBD2. Germline V gene sequence: CDR1 MRHNA, CDR2 SNTAGT. The CDR3 length is 14 residues. Trimming removed 4 bases from V and 3 bases from J; junction bases left unmatched: 4. As DNA, the CDR3 is TGTGCCAGCAGTGCGGCGGGAGAAACAGATACGCAGTATTTT. Protein product: CASSAAGETDTQYF.

The chain couples TRBV27 to TRBJ2-3; weak D call: TRBD2 (5 bases). The CDR3 has 15 amino acids. Germline V CDR1 and CDR2: MNHEY, SMNVEV (reference sequence). V lost 5 bases, J lost 2 bases, and 14 bases lay in between. Written as DNA, the CDR3 is TGTGCCAGCAGTCCCCAGTGGGGAGACACAGATACGCAGTATTTT. This translates into CASSPQWGDTDTQYF.

The V call is TRBV9, the J call TRBJ2-7, with a weak D call TRBD1 (5 bases). Germline lookup yields CDR1 SGDLS and CDR2 YYNGEE. V was trimmed by 0 bases and J by 1 base, leaving 8 bases between them. CDR3 size: 14 residues. In nucleotides, the CDR3 is TGTGCCAGCAGCGTAGGACAGCATTCCTACGAGCAGTACTTC. As protein: CASSVGQHSYEQYF.

This clone has just one count. The chain uses TRBV5-1 and TRBJ1-3; 9 nucleotides line up with TRBD1. The CDR3 has 15 residues. After removal of 4 bases from V and 5 bases from J, the junction contained 7 bases not matched to a gene. Germline lookup yields CDR1 SGHRS and CDR2 YFSETQ. CDR3 coding DNA: TGCGCCAGCAGCCCCACGGGGACAGGGAGAAACACCATATATTTT. This sequence encodes CASSPTGTGRNTIYF. The full variable domain, completed using reference TRBV5-1 and TRBJ1-3, is KAGVTQTPRYLIKTRGQQVTLSCSPISGHRSVSWYQQTPGQGLQFLFEYFSETQRNKGNFPGRFSGRQFSNSRSEMNVSTLELGDSALYLCASSPTGTGRNTIYFGEGSWLTVV.

J is TRBJ2-3 and V is TRBV13; no definite D call. The V gene lost 0 bases and the J gene lost 2 bases, with 0 bases spanning the gap. This CDR3 has 12 residues. Germline values: CDR1 PRHDT, CDR2 FYEKMQ (reference sequence). The CDR3 DNA follows: TGTGCCAGCAGCTTAGGCACAGATACGCAGTATTTT. Its translation is CASSLGTDTQYF.

This rearrangement joins TRBV4-3 to TRBJ2-5, with D perhaps matching TRBD2 (6 bases). The better agreement between TRBJ2-7 and the DNA end casts doubt on the J call. CDR1 is LGHNA, CDR2 YSLEER, per germline. CDR3 size: 15 residues. The CDR3 sequence: CASSQESAGRYEQYF. The CDR3 coding sequence is TGCGCCAGCAGCCAAGAGTCGGCCGGGAGATACGAGCAGTACTTC.

The V call is TRBV12-5, the J call TRBJ1-1, with D unclear. In germline, CDR1 is LGHNT, CDR2 FRNRAP. The CDR3 extends over 16 amino acids. Trimming left V 1 base short and J 0 bases short, with 12 bases between. DNA for the CDR3: TGTGCTAGTGGTTTGGGCCTTGAATTCATGAACACTGAAGCTTTCTTT. This translates into CASGLGLEFMNTEAFF. The whole variable domain, filled in from reference TRBV12-5 and TRBJ1-1, reads DARVTQTPRHKVTEMGQEVTMRCQPILGHNTVFWYRQTMMQGLELLAYFRNRAPLDDSGMPKDRFSAEMPDATLATLKIQPSEPRDSAVYFCASGLGLEFMNTEAFFGQGTRLTVV.

This sequence joins TRBV19 and TRBJ1-1, with D possibly TRBD1 on 5 matching bases. The germline V gene has CDR1 LNHDA and CDR2 SQIVND (reference sequence). There are 12 residues in the CDR3. Deletions cut 7 bases from V and 4 bases from J, with 10 bases between. This CDR3 is CASTTGFTEAFF. DNA for the CDR3: TGTGCCAGTACCACAGGTTTCACTGAAGCTTTCTTT.

This clone was seen more than once but under ten times. The chain employs TRBV28 and TRBJ2-3, with 9 bases that match TRBD1. Germline V CDR1 and CDR2: MDHEN, SYDVKM. V lost 6 bases to trimming and J lost 1 base; unmatched junction nucleotides: 8. The CDR3 runs 16 residues. CDR3 region: CASRNTGTGRTDTQYF. The DNA of the CDR3 is TGTGCCAGCAGAAATACCGGGACAGGGCGCACAGATACGCAGTATTTT.

This rearrangement joins TRBV7-9 to TRBJ2-7, with 9 bases matching TRBD1. The J segment lost 4 bases and the V segment lost 5 bases, leaving 6 bases of the junction unmatched. This CDR3 is built from 14 residues. Germline V gives CDR1 SEHNR, CDR2 FQNEAQ (reference sequence). The CDR3 is CASSPRQGEYEQYF. The CDR3 DNA reads TGTGCCAGCAGCCCCCGACAGGGGGAATACGAGCAGTACTTC.

The rearrangement uses TRBV10-3 and TRBJ2-1; D is undetermined. V was cut by 6 bases and J by 4 bases, with 7 bases left in between. Germline CDR1 is ENHRY and CDR2 is SYGVKD. This CDR3 is built from 12 residues. CDR3 loop: CAISDPYNEQFF. For the CDR3, the DNA is TGTGCCATCAGCGACCCTTACAATGAGCAGTTCTTC.

The chain couples TRBV25-1 to TRBJ2-5; TRBD2 aligns across 13 bases. Trimming at V came to 4 bases and at J to 9 bases, leaving 14 bases not matched to a gene. CDR1 is MGHDK and CDR2 is SYGVNS in the germline V gene. The CDR3 has 17 residues. The CDR3 sequence: CASSATTGTSGIGAQYF. CDR3 sequence (DNA): TGTGCCAGCAGTGCAACTACCGGGACTAGCGGGATTGGGGCCCAGTACTTC. The complete variable domain, with remaining parts taken from reference TRBV25-1 and TRBJ2-5, reads EADIYQTPRYLVIGTGKKITLECSQTMGHDKMYWYQQDPGMELHLIHYSYGVNSTEKGDLSSESTVSRIRTEHFPLTLESARPSHTSQYLCASSATTGTSGIGAQYFGPGTRLLVL.

The chain links TRBV27 to TRBJ2-5, with no clear D. This CDR3 comprises 14 residues. Looked up from germline, CDR1 is MNHEY and CDR2 is SMNVEV (reference sequence). V lost 5 bases, J lost 5 bases, and 15 bases lay in between. CDR3 sequence: CASSPLSARETQYF. CDR3 sequence (DNA): TGTGCCAGCAGTCCCCTCTCTGCTAGGGAGACCCAGTACTTC.

The chain joins TRBV13 to TRBJ2-6; D is undetermined. Trimming removed 2 bases from V and 2 bases from J, with 10 bases in between. This CDR3 contains 16 residues. CDR1 and CDR2 from the germline V gene are PRHDT and FYEKMQ (reference sequence). CDR3 amino acids: CASSLTLSPGANVLTF. As DNA, the CDR3 is TGTGCCAGCAGCTTAACCCTTAGCCCTGGGGCCAACGTCCTGACTTTC.

The gene calls are TRBV7-9 and TRBJ2-1; 7 nucleotides line up with TRBD2. V lost 5 bases, J lost 4 bases, and 8 bases stayed unmatched. Germline CDR1 is SEHNR and CDR2 is FQNEAQ (reference sequence). The CDR3 totals 15 residues. As DNA, the CDR3 is TGTGCCAGCAGCCCTCCGGCGGGGGTTTACAATGAGCAGTTCTTC. Translating gives CASSPPAGVYNEQFF.

The chain uses TRBV30 and TRBJ1-2, with D possibly being TRBD1 (6 bases). The CDR3 spans 15 residues. Trimming left V 0 bases short and J 6 bases short, with 17 bases between. Germline assignment: CDR1 GTSNPN and CDR2 SVGIG (reference sequence). The CDR3 here is CAWSVGGLDRDGYTF. In nucleotides, the CDR3 is TGTGCCTGGAGTGTAGGGGGGCTAGATAGAGATGGCTACACCTTC.

The chain is built from TRBV19 and TRBJ2-5; tentative D call: TRBD1 (5 bases). V lost 7 bases and J lost 5, with 20 bases in between. CDR3 length: 15 residues. Per germline, CDR1 LNHDA and CDR2 SQIVND (reference sequence). The DNA for the CDR3 is TGTGCCAGTAAGGCAGGGCCCTACGCCGGGGAGACCCAGTACTTC. The encoded protein is CASKAGPYAGETQYF. The full variable domain, completed using reference TRBV19 and TRBJ2-5, is DGGITQSPKYLFRKEGQNVTLSCEQNLNHDAMYWYRQDPGQGLRLIYYSQIVNDFQKGDIAEGYSVSREKKESFPLTVTSAQKNPTAFYLCASKAGPYAGETQYFGPGTRLLVL.

The gene calls are TRBV19 and TRBJ1-3; 8 bases agree with TRBD1. Per germline, CDR1 LNHDA and CDR2 SQIVND (reference sequence). With V trimmed by 8 bases and J by 0 bases, 6 bases remained unmatched. This CDR3 region has 15 residues. The DNA of the CDR3 is TGTGCCAGTCGGGACAGGCCGAGCTCTGGAAACACCATATATTTT. Translated, it gives CASRDRPSSGNTIYF. The full variable domain, its missing parts supplied by reference TRBV19 and TRBJ1-3, is DGGITQSPKYLFRKEGQNVTLSCEQNLNHDAMYWYRQDPGQGLRLIYYSQIVNDFQKGDIAEGYSVSREKKESFPLTVTSAQKNPTAFYLCASRDRPSSGNTIYFGEGSWLTVV.